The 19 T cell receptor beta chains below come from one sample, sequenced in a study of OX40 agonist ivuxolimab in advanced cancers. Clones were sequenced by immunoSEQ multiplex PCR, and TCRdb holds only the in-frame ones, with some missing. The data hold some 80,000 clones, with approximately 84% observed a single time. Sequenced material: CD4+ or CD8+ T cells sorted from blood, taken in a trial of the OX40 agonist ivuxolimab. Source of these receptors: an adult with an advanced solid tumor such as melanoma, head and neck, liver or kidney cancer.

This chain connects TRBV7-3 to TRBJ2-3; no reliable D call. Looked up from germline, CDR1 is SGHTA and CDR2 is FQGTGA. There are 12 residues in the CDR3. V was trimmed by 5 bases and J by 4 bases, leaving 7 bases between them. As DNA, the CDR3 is TGTGCCAGCAGCAACAACGCAGATACGCAGTATTTT. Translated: CASSNNADTQYF.

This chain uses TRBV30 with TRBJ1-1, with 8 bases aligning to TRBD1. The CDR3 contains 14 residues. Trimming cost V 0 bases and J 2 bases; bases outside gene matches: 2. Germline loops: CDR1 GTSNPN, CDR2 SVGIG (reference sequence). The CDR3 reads CAWSVDRGNTEAFF. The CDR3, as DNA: TGTGCCTGGAGTGTAGACAGGGGCAACACTGAAGCTTTCTTT.

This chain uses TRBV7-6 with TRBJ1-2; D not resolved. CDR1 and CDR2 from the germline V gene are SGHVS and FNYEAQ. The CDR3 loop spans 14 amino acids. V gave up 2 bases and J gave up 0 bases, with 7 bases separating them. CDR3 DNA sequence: TGTGCCAGCAGCTTATCTGAGTCTAACTATGGCTACACCTTC. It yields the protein CASSLSESNYGYTF.

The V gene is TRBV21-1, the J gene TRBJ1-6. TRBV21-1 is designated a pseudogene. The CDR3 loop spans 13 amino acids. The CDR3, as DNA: TGTGCCAGCAGCAAAGCGCGGAGTTCACCCCTCCACTTT. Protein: CASSKARSSPLHF.

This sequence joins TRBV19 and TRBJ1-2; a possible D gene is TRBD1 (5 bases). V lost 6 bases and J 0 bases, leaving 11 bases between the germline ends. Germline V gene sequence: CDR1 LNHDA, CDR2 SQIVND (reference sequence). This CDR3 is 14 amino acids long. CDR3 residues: CASRSQGANYGYTF. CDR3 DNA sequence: TGTGCCAGTAGGTCCCAGGGCGCTAACTATGGCTACACCTTC.

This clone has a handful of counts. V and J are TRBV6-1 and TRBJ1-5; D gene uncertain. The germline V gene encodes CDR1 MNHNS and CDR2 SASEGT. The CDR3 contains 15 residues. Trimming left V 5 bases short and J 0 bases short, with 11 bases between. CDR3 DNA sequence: TGTGCCAGCAGTACAAACACCTATAGCAATCAGCCCCAGCATTTT. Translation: CASSTNTYSNQPQHF.

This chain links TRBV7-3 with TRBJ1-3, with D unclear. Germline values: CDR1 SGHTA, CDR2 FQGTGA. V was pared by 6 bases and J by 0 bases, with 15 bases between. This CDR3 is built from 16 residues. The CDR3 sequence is CASRGWVWGSGNTIYF. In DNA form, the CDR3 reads TGTGCCAGCAGGGGGTGGGTTTGGGGCTCTGGAAACACCATATATTTT.

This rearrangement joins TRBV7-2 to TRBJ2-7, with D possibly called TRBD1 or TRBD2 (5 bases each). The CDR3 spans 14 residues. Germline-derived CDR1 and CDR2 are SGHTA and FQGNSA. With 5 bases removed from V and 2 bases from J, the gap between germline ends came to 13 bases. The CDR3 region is CASSPRGGAYEQYF. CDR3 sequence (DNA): TGTGCCAGCAGCCCCCGGGGCGGAGCCTACGAGCAGTACTTC.

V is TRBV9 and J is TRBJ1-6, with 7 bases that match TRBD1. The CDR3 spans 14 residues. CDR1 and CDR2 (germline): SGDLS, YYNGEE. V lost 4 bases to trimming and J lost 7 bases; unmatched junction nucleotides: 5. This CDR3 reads CASSKVGQNSPLHF. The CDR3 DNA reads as TGTGCCAGCAGCAAAGTGGGACAGAATTCACCCCTCCACTTT. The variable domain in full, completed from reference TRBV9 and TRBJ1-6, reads DSGVTQTPKHLITATGQRVTLRCSPRSGDLSVYWYQQSLDQGLQFLIQYYNGEERAKGNILERFSAQQFPDLHSELNLSSLELGDSALYFCASSKVGQNSPLHFGNGTRLTVT.

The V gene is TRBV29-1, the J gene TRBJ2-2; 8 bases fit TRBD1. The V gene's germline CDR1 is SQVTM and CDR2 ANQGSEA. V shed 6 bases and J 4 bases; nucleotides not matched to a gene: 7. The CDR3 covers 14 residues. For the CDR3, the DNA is TGCAGCGTACGAAGGACAGGGACCACCGGGGAGCTGTTTTTT. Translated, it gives CSVRRTGTTGELFF.

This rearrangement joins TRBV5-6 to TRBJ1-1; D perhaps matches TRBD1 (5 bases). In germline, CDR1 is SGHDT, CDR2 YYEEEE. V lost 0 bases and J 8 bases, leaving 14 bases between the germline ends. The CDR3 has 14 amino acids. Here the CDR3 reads CASSLVSGVKEAFF. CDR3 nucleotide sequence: TGTGCCAGCAGCTTGGTGTCGGGGGTGAAGGAAGCTTTCTTT.

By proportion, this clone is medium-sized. The CDR3, as DNA: TGTGCCAGCAGCGATACTAGCAACAATGAGCAGTTCTTC. Translated: CASSDTSNNEQFF. The rearrangement links TRBV2 to TRBJ2-1; D possibly corresponds to TRBD2 (6 bases). The V end was cut by 6 bases, the J end by 5 bases, with 11 bases between. There are 13 residues in the CDR3. Germline V gene lookup returns CDR1 SNHLY and CDR2 FYNNEI.

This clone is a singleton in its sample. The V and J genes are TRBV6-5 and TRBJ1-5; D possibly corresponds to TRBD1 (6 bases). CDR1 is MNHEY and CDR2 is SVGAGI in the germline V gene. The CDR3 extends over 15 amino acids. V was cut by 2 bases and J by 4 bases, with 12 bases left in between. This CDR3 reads CASSYRRGGNQPQHF. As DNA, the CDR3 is TGTGCCAGCAGTTACCGCAGGGGTGGGAATCAGCCCCAGCATTTT.

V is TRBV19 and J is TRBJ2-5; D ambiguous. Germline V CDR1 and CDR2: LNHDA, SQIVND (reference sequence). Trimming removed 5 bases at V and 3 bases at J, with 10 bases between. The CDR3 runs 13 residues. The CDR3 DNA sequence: TGTGCCAGTAGTCCGCGTGGAAAAGAGACCCAGTACTTC. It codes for CASSPRGKETQYF.

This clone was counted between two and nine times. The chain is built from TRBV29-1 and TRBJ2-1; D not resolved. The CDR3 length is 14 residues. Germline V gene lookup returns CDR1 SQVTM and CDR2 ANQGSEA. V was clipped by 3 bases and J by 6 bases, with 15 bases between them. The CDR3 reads CSVDDTRRSNEQFF. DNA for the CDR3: TGCAGCGTTGATGACACAAGGCGGAGCAATGAGCAGTTCTTC.

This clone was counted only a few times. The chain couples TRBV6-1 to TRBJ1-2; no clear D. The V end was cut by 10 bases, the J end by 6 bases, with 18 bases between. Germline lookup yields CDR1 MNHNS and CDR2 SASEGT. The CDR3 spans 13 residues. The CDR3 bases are TGTGCCAACCGTCCCCCCCAAAGGGATGGCTACACCTTC. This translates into CANRPPQRDGYTF.

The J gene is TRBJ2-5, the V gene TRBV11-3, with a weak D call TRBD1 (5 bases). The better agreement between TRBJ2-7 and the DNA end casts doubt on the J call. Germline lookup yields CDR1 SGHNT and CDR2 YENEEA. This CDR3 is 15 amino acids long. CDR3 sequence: CASSLEGPGTYEQYF. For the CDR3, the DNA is TGTGCCAGCAGCTTAGAAGGTCCAGGGACCTACGAGCAGTACTTC.

As DNA, the CDR3 is TGTGCCAGCAGCTTAGTGGTTCCGGGACACGGCAGAAACTATGGCTACACCTTC. Its translation: CASSLVVPGHGRNYGYTF. V usage is TRBV7-2 and J usage is TRBJ1-2; perhaps TRBD1 as D (6 bases). Looked up from germline, CDR1 is SGHTA and CDR2 is FQGNSA. The CDR3 extends over 18 amino acids. With 1 base removed from V and 2 bases from J, the gap between germline ends came to 20 bases.

The CDR3 spells CASSEGLAADEQYF. In nucleotides, the CDR3 is TGTGCCAGCAGTGAAGGACTAGCGGCAGACGAGCAGTACTTC. The chain is built from TRBV2 and TRBJ2-7, with 9 bases lining up with TRBD2. This CDR3 is built from 14 residues. With 1 base clipped from V and 5 bases from J, the junction kept 3 bases outside the gene matches. Per germline, CDR1 SNHLY and CDR2 FYNNEI. Combining the CDR3 with reference TRBV2 and TRBJ2-7 gives the whole variable domain EPEVTQTPSHQVTQMGQEVILRCVPISNHLYFYWYRQILGQKVEFLVSFYNNEISEKSEIFDDQFSVERPDGSNFTLKIRSTKLEDSAMYFCASSEGLAADEQYFGPGTRLTVT.